These T cell receptor beta chains were read from a single sample in a study of T cells in localized non-small cell lung cancer. TCRdb's table, derived via immunoSEQ multiplex PCR, lists solely in-frame clones and lacks some. This table has some 30,000 clones, around 90% appearing once. Sequencing used peripheral blood, obtained before any cancer treatment. Every receptor here comes from a female donor of 60 years or more with stage I lung adenocarcinoma. Each CDR3 is given with its conserved first and last residue. Fields, in order: J gene, clone size, V gene, CDR3 protein. A clone size is listed for some rows: how often the clone was seen (once, few, many), or a class if it is expanded.

J gene: TRBJ2-7
clone size: NA
V gene: TRBV10-2
CDR3 protein: CASSESSGRGNPYEQYF

J gene: TRBJ2-7
clone size: NA
V gene: TRBV27
CDR3 protein: CASSLPGQSYEQYF

J gene: TRBJ1-5
clone size: few
V gene: TRBV18
CDR3 protein: CASSPGSNQPQHF

J gene: TRBJ2-1
clone size: NA
V gene: TRBV4-2
CDR3 protein: CASSTGLADYNEQFF

J gene: TRBJ2-1
clone size: NA
V gene: TRBV7-8
CDR3 protein: CASSLVVGEQFF

J gene: TRBJ1-6
clone size: once
V gene: TRBV6-5
CDR3 protein: CASSYSRVRDNSPLHF

J gene: TRBJ1-1
clone size: NA
V gene: TRBV7-2
CDR3 protein: CASSLAGGVGTEAFF

J gene: TRBJ2-5
clone size: NA
V gene: TRBV18
CDR3 protein: CASPRETQYF

J gene: TRBJ2-2
clone size: NA
V gene: TRBV18
CDR3 protein: CASSPLGGDAGELFF

J gene: TRBJ2-3
clone size: NA
V gene: TRBV27
CDR3 protein: CASSSILANTQYF

J gene: TRBJ2-5
clone size: NA
V gene: TRBV21-1
CDR3 protein: CASSQSRGCEETQYF

J gene: TRBJ2-1
clone size: NA
V gene: TRBV18
CDR3 protein: CASSPFVTGANEQFF

J gene: TRBJ2-7
clone size: NA
V gene: TRBV5-5
CDR3 protein: CASSPWGVYEQYF

J gene: TRBJ2-1
clone size: NA
V gene: TRBV2
CDR3 protein: CASTEGLAGVGDYNEQFF

J gene: TRBJ1-2
clone size: NA
V gene: TRBV9
CDR3 protein: CASSGWTGSNYGYTF

J gene: TRBJ2-1
clone size: NA
V gene: TRBV5-4
CDR3 protein: CASSLDGNEQFF

J gene: TRBJ1-4
clone size: NA
V gene: TRBV28
CDR3 protein: CASSLSHLGKLFF

J gene: TRBJ1-5
clone size: NA
V gene: TRBV5-1
CDR3 protein: CASSLLGDQPQHF

J gene: TRBJ2-6
clone size: NA
V gene: TRBV7-8
CDR3 protein: CASSPSSSRSGANVLTF

J gene: TRBJ2-7
clone size: NA
V gene: TRBV27
CDR3 protein: CASTGVRGRYEQYF

J gene: TRBJ1-3
clone size: NA
V gene: TRBV7-8
CDR3 protein: CASSARPGNTIYF

J gene: TRBJ2-1
clone size: once
V gene: TRBV7-8
CDR3 protein: CASSLVGQPIAGNEQFF

J gene: TRBJ1-5
clone size: NA
V gene: TRBV2
CDR3 protein: CASSDQGAGTNQPQHF

J gene: TRBJ2-3
clone size: NA
V gene: TRBV6-6
CDR3 protein: CASSYQGARTDTQYF

J gene: TRBJ2-1
clone size: NA
V gene: TRBV5-1
CDR3 protein: CASSLIPSGSGNEQFF

J gene: TRBJ2-7
clone size: NA
V gene: TRBV5-4
CDR3 protein: CASSQEQGPLSYEQYF

J gene: TRBJ1-5
clone size: NA
V gene: TRBV28
CDR3 protein: CASSLHSPQHF

J gene: TRBJ1-4
clone size: NA
V gene: TRBV18
CDR3 protein: CASSPGTTTNEKLFF

J gene: TRBJ1-1
clone size: NA
V gene: TRBV9
CDR3 protein: CASSVGRNTEAFF

J gene: TRBJ1-4
clone size: NA
V gene: TRBV27
CDR3 protein: CASSFRVGEKLFF

J gene: TRBJ2-7
clone size: NA
V gene: TRBV2
CDR3 protein: CASSEGGLAGGEQYF

J gene: TRBJ1-3
clone size: once
V gene: TRBV12-5
CDR3 protein: CASGPQGSGADTIYF

J gene: TRBJ2-1
clone size: NA
V gene: TRBV15
CDR3 protein: CATSRAGLADYNEQFF

J gene: TRBJ2-7
clone size: NA
V gene: TRBV5-4
CDR3 protein: CASSSRAQPLEQYF

J gene: TRBJ1-4
clone size: NA
V gene: TRBV5-1
CDR3 protein: CASSPPGVEKLFF

J gene: TRBJ1-4
clone size: NA
V gene: TRBV5-1
CDR3 protein: CASSQSGPSNEKLFF

J gene: TRBJ2-7
clone size: few
V gene: TRBV5-6
CDR3 protein: CASSHGRDTGQYF

J gene: TRBJ2-3
clone size: NA
V gene: TRBV11-3
CDR3 protein: CASSLEARAMEQYF

J gene: TRBJ1-4
clone size: few
V gene: TRBV19
CDR3 protein: CASRDREGEKLFF

J gene: TRBJ1-2
clone size: NA
V gene: TRBV7-6
CDR3 protein: CASSAGGLGYGYTF

J gene: TRBJ2-7
clone size: NA
V gene: TRBV19
CDR3 protein: CASSRMTGSYEQYF

J gene: TRBJ2-7
clone size: NA
V gene: TRBV4-3
CDR3 protein: CASSQDPAPSYEQYF

J gene: TRBJ2-6
clone size: few
V gene: TRBV6-5
CDR3 protein: CASKRVTSGANVLTF

J gene: TRBJ1-6
clone size: NA
V gene: TRBV10-3
CDR3 protein: CAISENGQVNSPLHF

J gene: TRBJ1-4
clone size: NA
V gene: TRBV7-7
CDR3 protein: CASSLDGGVNEKLFF

J gene: TRBJ1-2
clone size: NA
V gene: TRBV2
CDR3 protein: CASSEYRQGSYGYTF

J gene: TRBJ2-5
clone size: NA
V gene: TRBV11-2
CDR3 protein: CASSFLWETQYF

J gene: TRBJ1-1
clone size: once
V gene: TRBV7-8
CDR3 protein: CASSPIAKTEAFF

J gene: TRBJ2-7
clone size: NA
V gene: TRBV28
CDR3 protein: CASSPPGRGTYEQYF

J gene: TRBJ2-5
clone size: NA
V gene: TRBV28
CDR3 protein: CASSKVGVQEIQYF